The sequence of this T cell receptor (beta chain) was determined in a study of blood T cell repertoires in COVID-19 (dated by TCRdb to between 2020 and 2021). Regarding the research as a whole: Collaborator samples came from the United States, Italy and Spain and covered acute and convalescent phases of COVID-19. Sample metadata almost always included a de-identified subject ID, COVID-19 status, age in years and sex. A freely available public database, intended as a resource for researchers studying the immune response to SARS-CoV-2, is where the repertoires were released. Samples were obtained from the ongoing ImmuneRACE study (first 160 participants) and from some 1,200 subjects provided by 6 global collaborators. Deeply sampled blood TCRbeta repertoires from subjects exposed to, actively infected with, or recovered from COVID-19 were included in the dataset. HLA class I and class II types, where available, came from metadata supplied by the sample provider rather than from assay-based typing. The material from the prospective study consisted of cDNA or gDNA derived from T cells, B-cell-depleted T cells, or PBMCs.

Whole blood was collected in K2EDTA tubes by collaborating institutions according to the institutions' own protocols. For TCRbeta analysis, collaborators shipped samples as frozen whole blood, isolated PBMCs, or DNA extracted from either of those sample types. As to this clone: The clone's antigen remains unknown. No base quality values were provided; no much bigger clone lies one nucleotide off.

TCRbeta CDR3 regions were amplified from genomic DNA by means of the immunoSEQ Assay, a bias-controlled multiplex PCR. For the original study's pipeline: Within the assay, amplification of reference gene primers was used to estimate how many nucleated cells each sample contained. To quantify the absolute abundance of each unique TCRbeta CDR3 rearrangement, sequence reads were collapsed and filtered. For each sample, productive Simpson clonality was calculated as the square root of Simpson's diversity index across productive rearrangements. Entries here come from immuneACCESS through TCRdb and include only in-frame sequences with V and J called. Some clones fail to appear in such tables; in the studies checked, an unresolved V gene covers under half of the shortfall, and the cause of the remainder is unknown. D and trimming were read from the DNA, whereas the V and J calls and clone size are those reported in that table. For this sample there are about 140,000 clones; 70% to 80% appear just once. Roughly 9% of the sample goes to the ten largest clones.

Spanning cysteine to phenylalanine, the CDR3 consists of 15 amino acids. The retained sequence is limited to the CDR3, 45 bases, with the frame set at the first base. V is clipped by 6 bases and J by 3 bases, and the sequence between their germline boundaries is 15 bases long. CDR1 is given as SGHKS and CDR2 as YYEKEE, both from the germline V gene (reference sequence). Results the study describes overall, beyond this receptor: How much clinical and demographic metadata was included differed by source and by participant, and the metadata was provided uncurated.

Sequenced material: peripheral blood. This sequence uses TRBV5-5 and TRBJ2-2; the D segment could be TRBD2, given 6 matching bases. The clonotype originates from a woman aged 50 to 65 with active or convalescent COVID-19. CDR3 reads: CASTPRERDTGELFF. In nucleotide form, the sequence is TGTGCCAGCACCCCCCGGGAGCGGGACACCGGGGAGCTGTTTTTT.